This T cell receptor (beta chain) was recorded in a study of T cell clusters in autoimmune cytopenias. CDR1 and CDR2 from the germline V gene are MNHEY and SMNVEV (reference sequence). The CDR3 has 16 residues. TRB was amplified by touch-down multiplex PCR, primer pools A and B combined. One entry per CDR3 protein, without DNA, is what TCRdb gives after re-calling the multiplex PCR reads. The specimen's table records over 7,500 distinct CDR3 sequences. According to its frequency, this clonotype is medium-sized (0.01 to 0.1%). Tens of thousands of genome equivalents of blood DNA were amplified for TRB.

The TCR originated in a human donor with an autoimmune cytopenia or autoimmune hepatitis (not recorded which). The rearrangement uses TRBV27 and TRBJ1-4. The sequenced sample consisted of peripheral blood. CDR3 sequence reads: CASSLRFGRANEKLFF.